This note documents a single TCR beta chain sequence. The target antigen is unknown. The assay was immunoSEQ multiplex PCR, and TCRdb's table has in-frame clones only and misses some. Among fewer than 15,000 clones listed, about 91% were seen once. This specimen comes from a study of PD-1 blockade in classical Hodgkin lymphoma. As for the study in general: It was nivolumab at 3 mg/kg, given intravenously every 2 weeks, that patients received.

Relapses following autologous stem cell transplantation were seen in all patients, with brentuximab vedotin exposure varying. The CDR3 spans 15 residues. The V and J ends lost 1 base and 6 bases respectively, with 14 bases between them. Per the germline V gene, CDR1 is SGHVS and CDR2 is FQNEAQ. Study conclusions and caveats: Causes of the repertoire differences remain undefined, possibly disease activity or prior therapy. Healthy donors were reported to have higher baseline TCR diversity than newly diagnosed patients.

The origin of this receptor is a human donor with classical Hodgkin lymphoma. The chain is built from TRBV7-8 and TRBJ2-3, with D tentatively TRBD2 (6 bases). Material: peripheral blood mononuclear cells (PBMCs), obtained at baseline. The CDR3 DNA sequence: TGTGCCAGCAGCTTAGTGGGGACTCCATCTGATACGCAGTATTTT. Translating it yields CASSLVGTPSDTQYF.